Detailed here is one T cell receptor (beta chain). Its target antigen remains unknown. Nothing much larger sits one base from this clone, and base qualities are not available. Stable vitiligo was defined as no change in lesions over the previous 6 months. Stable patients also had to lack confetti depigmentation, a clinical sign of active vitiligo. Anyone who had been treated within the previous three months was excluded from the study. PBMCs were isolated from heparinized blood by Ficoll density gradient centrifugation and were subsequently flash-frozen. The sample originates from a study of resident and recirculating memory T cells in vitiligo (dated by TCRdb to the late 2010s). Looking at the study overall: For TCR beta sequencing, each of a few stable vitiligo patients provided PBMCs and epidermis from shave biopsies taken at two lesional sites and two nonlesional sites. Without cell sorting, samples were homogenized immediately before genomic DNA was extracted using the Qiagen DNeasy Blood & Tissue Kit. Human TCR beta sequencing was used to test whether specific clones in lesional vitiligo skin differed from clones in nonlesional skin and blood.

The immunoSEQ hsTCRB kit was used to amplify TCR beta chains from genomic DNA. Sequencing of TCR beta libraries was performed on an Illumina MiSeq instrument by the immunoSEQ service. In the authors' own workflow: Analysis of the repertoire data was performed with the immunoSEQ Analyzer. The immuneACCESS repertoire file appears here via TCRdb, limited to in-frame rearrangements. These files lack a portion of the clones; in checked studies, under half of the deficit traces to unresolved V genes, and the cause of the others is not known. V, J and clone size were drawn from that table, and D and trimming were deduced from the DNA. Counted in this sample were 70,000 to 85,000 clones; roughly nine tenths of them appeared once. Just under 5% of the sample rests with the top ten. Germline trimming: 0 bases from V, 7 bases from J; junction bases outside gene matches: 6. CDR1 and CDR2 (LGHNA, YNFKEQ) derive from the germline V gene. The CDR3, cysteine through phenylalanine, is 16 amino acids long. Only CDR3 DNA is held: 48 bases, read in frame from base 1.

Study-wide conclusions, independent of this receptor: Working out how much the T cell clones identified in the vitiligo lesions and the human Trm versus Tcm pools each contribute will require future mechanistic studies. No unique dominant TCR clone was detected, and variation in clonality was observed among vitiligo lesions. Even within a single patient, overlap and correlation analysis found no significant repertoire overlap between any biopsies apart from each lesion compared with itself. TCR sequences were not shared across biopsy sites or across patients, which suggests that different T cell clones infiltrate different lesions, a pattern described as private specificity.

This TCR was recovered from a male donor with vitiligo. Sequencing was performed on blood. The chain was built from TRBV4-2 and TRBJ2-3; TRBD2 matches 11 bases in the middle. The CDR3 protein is CASSQELAGVPNTQYF. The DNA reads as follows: TGTGCCAGCAGCCAAGAACTAGCGGGGGTACCAAATACGCAGTATTTT.